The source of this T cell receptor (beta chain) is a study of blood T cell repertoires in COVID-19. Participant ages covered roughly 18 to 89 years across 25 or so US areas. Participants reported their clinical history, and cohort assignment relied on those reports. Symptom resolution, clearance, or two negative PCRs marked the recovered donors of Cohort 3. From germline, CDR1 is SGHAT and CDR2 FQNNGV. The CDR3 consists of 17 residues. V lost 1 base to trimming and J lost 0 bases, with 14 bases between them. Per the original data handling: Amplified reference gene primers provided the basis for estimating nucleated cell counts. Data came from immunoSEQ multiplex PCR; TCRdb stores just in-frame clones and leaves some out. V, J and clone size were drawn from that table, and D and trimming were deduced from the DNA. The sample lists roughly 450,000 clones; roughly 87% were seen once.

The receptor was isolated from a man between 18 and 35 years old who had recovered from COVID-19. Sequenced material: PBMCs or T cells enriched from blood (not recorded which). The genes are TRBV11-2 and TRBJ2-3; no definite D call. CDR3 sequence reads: CASSLGLGASSTDTQYF. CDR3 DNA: TGTGCCAGCAGCTTAGGATTGGGCGCTTCTAGCACAGATACGCAGTATTTT.